What follows is one TCR beta chain and its context. This specimen comes from a study of blood T cell repertoires in COVID-19. Assignment of participants to cohorts was predicated upon participant-reported clinical history. CDR1 and CDR2 (germline): LGHNA, YNFKEQ. V was clipped by 4 bases and J by 3 bases; unmatched bases: 6. This CDR3 has 17 amino acids. Original methodology: Estimation of nucleated cell counts relied on the amplification of reference gene primers. The table came from immunoSEQ multiplex PCR; TCRdb's copy has only in-frame clones and leaves some out. V and J calls plus clone size are reproduced from that table; the DNA served to infer D and trimming. The sample yields 150,000 or so clones, about 80% seen once.

Sequencing used PBMCs or T cells enriched from blood (not recorded which). This chain joins TRBV4-2 and TRBJ2-5; TRBD2 matches 15 bases. This receptor was identified in a middle-aged man who had recovered from COVID-19. The CDR3 DNA sequence: TGTGCCAGCAGCCCCAGGACTAGCGGGGGGGCAGAAGAGACCCAGTACTTC. It specifies CASSPRTSGGAEETQYF.